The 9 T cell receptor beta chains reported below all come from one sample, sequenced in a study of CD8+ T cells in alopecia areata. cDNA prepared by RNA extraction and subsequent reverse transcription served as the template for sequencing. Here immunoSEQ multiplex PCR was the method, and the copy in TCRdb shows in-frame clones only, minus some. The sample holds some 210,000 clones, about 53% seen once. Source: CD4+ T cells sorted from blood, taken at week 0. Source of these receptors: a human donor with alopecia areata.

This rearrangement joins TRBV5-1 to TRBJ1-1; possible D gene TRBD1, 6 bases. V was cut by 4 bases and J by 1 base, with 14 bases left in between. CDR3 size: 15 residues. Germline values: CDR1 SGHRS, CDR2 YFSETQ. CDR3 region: CASSHFNRANTEAFF. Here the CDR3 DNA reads TGCGCCAGCAGCCACTTTAACAGGGCGAACACTGAAGCTTTCTTT.

The CDR3 region is CASSLRQGFVDYEQYF. The DNA of the CDR3 is TGTGCCAGCAGCTTAAGACAGGGCTTCGTCGACTACGAGCAGTACTTC. The chain uses TRBV7-6 and TRBJ2-7; 7 nucleotides match TRBD1. Germline CDR1 SGHVS, CDR2 FNYEAQ. CDR3 length: 16 residues. V shed 2 bases and J 3 bases; nucleotides not matched to a gene: 10.

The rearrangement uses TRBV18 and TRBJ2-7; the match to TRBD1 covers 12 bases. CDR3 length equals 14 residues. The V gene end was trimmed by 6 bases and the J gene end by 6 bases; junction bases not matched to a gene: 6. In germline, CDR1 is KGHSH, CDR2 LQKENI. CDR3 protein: CASSTGTGGREQYF. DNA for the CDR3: TGTGCCAGCTCGACCGGGACAGGGGGCCGCGAGCAGTACTTC.

In nucleotides, the CDR3 is TGTGCCAGCAGCCGAGACCGCATACAGAACACTGAAGCTTTCTTT. It translates to CASSRDRIQNTEAFF. The chain links TRBV5-6 to TRBJ1-1; D call uncertain. V was trimmed by 4 bases and J by 1 base, leaving 14 bases between them. From germline, CDR1 is SGHDT and CDR2 YYEEEE. CDR3 length equals 15 residues. The full variable domain, completed using reference TRBV5-6 and TRBJ1-1, is DAGVTQSPTHLIKTRGQQVTLRCSPKSGHDTVSWYQQALGQGPQFIFQYYEEEERQRGNFPDRFSGHQFPNYSSELNVNALLLGDSALYLCASSRDRIQNTEAFFGQGTRLTVV.

DNA for the CDR3: TGCGCCAGCAGCTTGTTTTTCCCTCGGACTAGCGGTAACGCAGATACGCAGTATTTT. Encoded protein: CASSLFFPRTSGNADTQYF. The chain uses TRBV5-1 and TRBJ2-3; 10 nucleotides line up with TRBD2. Germline assignment: CDR1 SGHRS and CDR2 YFSETQ. Trimming removed 1 base from V and 4 bases from J; junction bases left unmatched: 15. The CDR3 has 19 residues.

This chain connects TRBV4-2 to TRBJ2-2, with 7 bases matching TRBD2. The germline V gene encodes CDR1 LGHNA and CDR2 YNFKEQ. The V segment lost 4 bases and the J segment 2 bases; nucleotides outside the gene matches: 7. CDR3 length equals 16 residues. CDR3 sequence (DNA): TGTGCCAGCAGCCTTACCGGACTAGGAAACACCGGGGAGCTGTTTTTT. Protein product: CASSLTGLGNTGELFF.

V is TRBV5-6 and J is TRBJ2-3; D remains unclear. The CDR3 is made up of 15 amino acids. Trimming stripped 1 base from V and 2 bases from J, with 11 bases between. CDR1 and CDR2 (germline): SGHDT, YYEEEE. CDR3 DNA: TGTGCCAGCAGCTTGAAGGGCCTCTACACAGATACGCAGTATTTT. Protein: CASSLKGLYTDTQYF.

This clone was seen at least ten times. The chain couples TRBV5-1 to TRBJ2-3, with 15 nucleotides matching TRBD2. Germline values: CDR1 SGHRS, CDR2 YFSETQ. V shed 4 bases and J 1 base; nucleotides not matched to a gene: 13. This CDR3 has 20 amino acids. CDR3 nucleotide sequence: TGCGCCAGCAGCACGGGACTAGCGGGGGGCACGGCTCGGGGCACAGATACGCAGTATTTT. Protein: CASSTGLAGGTARGTDTQYF.

CDR3 region: CAWHVGNTGELFF. The CDR3 DNA reads TGTGCCTGGCATGTGGGGAACACCGGGGAGCTGTTTTTT. This chain uses TRBV30 with TRBJ2-2; no clear D gene. The germline CDR1 and CDR2 sequences are GTSNPN and SVGIG (reference sequence). This CDR3 is built from 13 residues. Trimming shortened V by 5 bases and J by 1 base, and 8 bases separated the two germline ends.